This T cell receptor beta chain comes out of a study of identical twins. Study findings and constraints: Some out-of-frame alpha sequences were shared by twins, and these showed excess low generation probability. Among monozygotic twins, out-of-frame TCR alpha sharing exceeded what models predicted. Fewer insertions characterized abundant cord blood beta clonotypes, whereas memory repertoires showed none. Among beta out-of-frame sequences, excess sharing between twins appeared weaker.

TCRdb called the 5' RACE reads again in MiXCR, with one record for every CDR3 protein. Found here are approximately 300,000 distinct CDR3 sequences, 7.5% to 9.5% of them singletons; the top ten hold 7% to 8.5%. This clonotype was counted only a few times. Its antigen is as yet unknown. This CDR3 has 13 residues. CDR1 is SQVTM and CDR2 is ANQGSEA in the germline V gene. V gave up 4 bases and J gave up 2 bases, with 12 bases separating them. These same data were also listed under a study on yellow fever vaccine responses in identical twins.

Sequenced material: CD8+ T cells sorted from blood. This TCR was recovered from a young woman in good health. The chain is built from TRBV29-1 and TRBJ2-7; TRBD2 might be the D (6 bases). Here the CDR3 DNA reads TGCAGCGTTGCGGGGGTACGAGCCTACGAGCAGTACTTC. This codes for CSVAGVRAYEQYF.